This TCR beta chain was found in a study of a mutant IDH1 vaccine in newly diagnosed glioma. For the study at large: Once 4-6 weeks had passed after radiotherapy alone, vaccination started, or it started with temozolomide cycles. Study conclusions and caveats: Across multiple MHC alleles, 93.3% of patients had vaccine-induced responses.

Concerning this clone: Its antigen is not known.

Regarding time point: week 23, last vaccination. Doses consisted of 300 ug of mutant IDH1 20-mer peptide each, paired with topical imiquimod. The table came from immunoSEQ multiplex PCR; TCRdb's copy has only in-frame clones and leaves some out. Counted here are about 60,000 clones, around 86% occurring once; the ten biggest clones make up 1.3% to 1.5%. The length of the CDR3 is 13 residues. Per germline, CDR1 MRHNA and CDR2 SNTAGT. V shed 5 bases and J shed 4 bases, with 9 bases lying between them. The chain uses TRBV6-4 and TRBJ1-5; no firm D call. This material consisted of PBMCs, taken from a glioma patient whose treatment included an IDH1 peptide vaccine. The TCR sequence derives from a man between 35 and 55 years old with glioma. The CDR3: CASSTELNQPQHF. CDR3 in DNA: TGTGCCAGCAGTACAGAGCTGAATCAGCCCCAGCATTTT.